The 19 T cell receptor beta chains reported below all come from one sample, sequenced in a study of T cells in Graves' hyperthyroidism and ophthalmopathy. Amplified regions were TCR beta CDR3 sequences from RNA transcripts. HTBI primers were employed in a first-round RT-PCR of the TCR CDR3. MiXCR, run by TCRdb on the multiplex PCR reads, gives a single entry per CDR3 protein. The sample contains roughly 24,000 distinct CDR3 sequences, around 40% of which appear only once. What was sequenced was blood. Receptors were obtained from a woman in her thirties with Graves' hyperthyroidism.

The sample holds many counts of this clonotype. V gene TRBV5-1 combines with J gene TRBJ2-7; TRBD2 matches 15 bases. In germline, CDR1 is SGHRS, CDR2 YFSETQ. V gave up 4 bases and J gave up 7 bases; unmatched junction bases: 6. The CDR3 has 15 amino acids. This CDR3 is CASSPGLAGGKEQYF. The CDR3 coding sequence is TGCGCCAGCAGCCCTGGACTAGCGGGAGGGAAAGAGCAGTACTTC.

The chain recombines TRBV7-8 with TRBJ2-7; 9 bases agree with TRBD1. CDR1 SGHVS and CDR2 FQNEAQ come from the germline V gene. The CDR3 loop spans 16 amino acids. Trimming cost V 7 bases and J 4 bases; bases outside gene matches: 14. CDR3 bases: TGTGCCAGCACCACCCGAATGGGGACAGGGATGTACGAGCAGTACTTC. This codes for CASTTRMGTGMYEQYF.

This clonotype appeared many times. The chain employs TRBV5-4 and TRBJ2-7; 7 nucleotides line up with TRBD1. Germline V lookup: CDR1 SGHNT, CDR2 YYREEE (reference sequence). V was clipped by 6 bases and J by 2 bases; unmatched bases: 11. The length of the CDR3 is 15 residues. CDR3 DNA: TGTGCCAGCACACCATGGGGACAGAAAGCCTACGAGCAGTACTTC. It codes for CASTPWGQKAYEQYF.

Details on this clonotype: At one end the junction does not follow the germline gene, possibly because of a read error. V and J are TRBV20-1 and TRBJ2-1; weak D call: TRBD1 (6 bases). The CDR3 runs to 12 residues. The germline gives CDR1 DFQATT, CDR2 SNEGSKA (reference sequence). The CDR3 region has the DNA TGCAGTGCTAACCGGGACATCAATCAGCAGTTCTTC. It is translated as CSANRDINQQFF.

Of note for this clonotype: One end of the junction varies from germline; a read error may be responsible. The CDR3 nucleotides read TGCAGCGTTGAGGTCGCGGGTTTCCACTATGAGCAGTTTTTC. This codes for CSVEVAGFHYEQFF. The rearrangement uses TRBV29-1 and TRBJ2-1; TRBD2 might be the D (5 bases). CDR1 SQVTM and CDR2 ANQGSEA come from the germline V gene. CDR3 length: 14 amino acids.

The gene calls are TRBV2 and TRBJ2-7; TRBD2 matches at 8 bases. Unmatched junction bases numbered 5, after V lost 7 bases and J lost 12 bases. Germline V gives CDR1 SNHLY, CDR2 FYNNEI. The CDR3 spans 10 residues. The CDR3 spells CASNSLAGYF. In DNA form, the CDR3 reads TGTGCCAGCAATTCGCTAGCGGGGTACTTC.

This clonotype turned up a few times. Possible read error: a much larger clone is one base away. The chain carries TRBV30 and TRBJ1-5, with D unresolved. This CDR3 is 11 amino acids long. Germline CDR1 reads GTSNPN; CDR2 reads SVGIG (reference sequence). V lost 5 bases to trimming and J lost 9 bases, with 11 bases between them. The DNA for the CDR3 is TGTGCCTGGGGTCGGGGTTGGCCCCAGCATTTT. Amino acids: CAWGRGWPQHF.

This clonotype was seen ten or more times. This chain uses TRBV5-8 with TRBJ1-5; the D gene is possibly TRBD1 (6 bases). From germline, CDR1 is SGHTS and CDR2 YDEGEE. V lost 3 bases to trimming and J lost 7 bases, with 11 bases between them. This CDR3 is built from 13 residues. The CDR3 loop reads CASSSGRGQPQHF. CDR3 DNA sequence: TGTGCCAGCAGCTCGGGCAGGGGACAGCCCCAGCATTTT.

The chain joins TRBV10-3 to TRBJ2-5, with a weak D call TRBD2 (5 bases). This CDR3 is built from 13 residues. Between the trimmed V and J ends, which lost 7 bases and 5 bases, there was a span of 14 bases. CDR1 is ENHRY, CDR2 SYGVKD, per germline. The CDR3 is CAITGNYNETQYF. The CDR3 DNA reads TGTGCCATCACCGGGAACTACAATGAGACCCAGTACTTC.

This clonotype was seen repeatedly, ten times or more. V usage is TRBV5-1 and J usage is TRBJ2-7; 7 bases match TRBD1. This CDR3 has 14 amino acids. Trimming took 3 bases from V and 0 from J; bases not matched to a gene: 3. CDR1 SGHRS and CDR2 YFSETQ come from the germline V gene. The CDR3, as DNA: TGCGCCAGCAGCTGGGACAGTTACTCCTACGAGCAGTACTTC. Protein sequence: CASSWDSYSYEQYF.

The chain uses TRBV19 and TRBJ2-4; D is unresolved. CDR3 length: 13 residues. Per germline, CDR1 LNHDA and CDR2 SQIVND (reference sequence). Trimming removed 5 bases from V and 4 bases from J, with 9 bases in between. CDR3 sequence: CASSPPAKNIQYF. The CDR3 region has the DNA TGTGCCAGTAGTCCCCCTGCGAAAAACATTCAGTACTTC.

This clonotype was found many times. This rearrangement joins TRBV28 to TRBJ2-7, with a possible D match to TRBD2 (6 bases). V gave up 8 bases and J gave up 0 bases, with 11 bases separating them. The CDR3 consists of 13 residues. Germline assignment: CDR1 MDHEN and CDR2 SYDVKM. CDR3 in DNA: TGTGCCAGCGGCGGGGTTAGCTCCTACGAGCAGTACTTC. Protein: CASGGVSSYEQYF.

J is TRBJ1-1 and V is TRBV9, with unresolved D. The CDR3 length is 15 residues. Germline V gene data show CDR1 as SGDLS and CDR2 as YYNGEE. Trimming stripped 0 bases from V and 5 bases from J, with 14 bases between. CDR3 sequence (DNA): TGTGCCAGCAGCGTAGGATTACGGCTGGAGACTGAAGCTTTCTTT. This gives the protein CASSVGLRLETEAFF.

Note on this clonotype: One end of the junction varies from germline; a read error may be responsible. DNA of the CDR3: TGTGCCAGCACCCCCCCGAAGTCCTCTGGAAACACCATACATTTT. As protein: CASTPPKSSGNTIHF. This chain connects TRBV6-5 to TRBJ1-3; D uncertain. Per the germline V gene, CDR1 is MNHEY and CDR2 is SVGAGI. This CDR3 comprises 15 residues.

This clonotype was counted many times. The rearrangement links TRBV6-5 to TRBJ2-1; 7 nucleotides line up with TRBD2. J lost 3 bases, V lost 2 bases, and 10 bases had no gene match. Per germline, CDR1 MNHEY and CDR2 SVGAGI. The CDR3 covers 17 residues. CDR3 DNA sequence: TGTGCCAGCAGTTACGAGGCGGGAGAGGGGTACTACAATGAGCAGTTCTTC. Amino acid sequence: CASSYEAGEGYYNEQFF.

Of note for this clonotype: This CDR3 fails to terminate in the conserved phenylalanine or tryptophan, so it likely reflects a read error. The gene calls are TRBV12-3 or TRBV12-4 and TRBJ2-5; unclear D gene. CDR3 length: 13 amino acids. CDR3 amino acids: CASSLLNQETQYL. DNA for the CDR3: TGTGCCAGCAGTTTACTTAATCAAGAAACCCAGTACCTC.

This clonotype was picked up a small number of times. The V and J genes are TRBV7-8 and TRBJ1-1, with D uncertain. The CDR3 length is 14 residues. Germline V lookup: CDR1 SGHVS, CDR2 FQNEAQ. V was cut by 5 bases and J by 3 bases, with 13 bases left in between. Here the CDR3 reads CASSPERSDTEAFF. CDR3 DNA: TGTGCCAGCAGCCCTGAGCGTTCAGACACTGAAGCTTTCTTT. The full variable domain, with the rest looked up from reference TRBV7-8 and TRBJ1-1, is GAGVSQSPRYKVAKRGQDVALRCDPISGHVSLFWYQQALGQGPEFLTYFQNEAQLDKSGLPSDRFFAERPEGSVSTLKIQRTQQEDSAVYLCASSPERSDTEAFFGQGTRLTVV.

This clonotype has a count of ten or more. The chain couples TRBV5-1 to TRBJ2-1; D call uncertain. The CDR3 extends over 15 amino acids. Trimming pared 5 bases from V and 1 base from J, leaving 13 bases between. The germline V gene encodes CDR1 SGHRS and CDR2 YFSETQ. CDR3 nucleotides: TGCGCCAGCAGATCCGTTGGAGATTCCTACAATGAGCAGTTCTTC. It encodes CASRSVGDSYNEQFF.

Relative to its sample, this clonotype is medium-sized. V gene TRBV24-1 combines with J gene TRBJ2-1; D may be TRBD1 or TRBD2 (5 bases each). The CDR3 loop spans 16 amino acids. Trimming stripped 3 bases from V and 1 base from J, with 12 bases between. The V gene's germline CDR1 is KGHDR and CDR2 SFDVKD. In DNA, the CDR3 is TGTGCCACCAGTGATCCGGGACCGAGTTCCTACAATGAGCAGTTCTTC. It is translated as CATSDPGPSSYNEQFF.